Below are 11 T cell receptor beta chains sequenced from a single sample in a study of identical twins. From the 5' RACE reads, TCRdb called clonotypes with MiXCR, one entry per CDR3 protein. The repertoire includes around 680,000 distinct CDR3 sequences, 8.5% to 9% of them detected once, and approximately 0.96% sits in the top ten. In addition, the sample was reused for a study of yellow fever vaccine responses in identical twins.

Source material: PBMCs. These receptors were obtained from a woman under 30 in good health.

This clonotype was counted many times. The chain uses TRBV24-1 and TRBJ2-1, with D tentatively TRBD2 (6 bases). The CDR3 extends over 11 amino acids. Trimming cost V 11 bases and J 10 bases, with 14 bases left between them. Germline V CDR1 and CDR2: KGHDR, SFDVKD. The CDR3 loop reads CAITSGDEQFF. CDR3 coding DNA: TGTGCCATCACGTCGGGGGACGAGCAGTTCTTC.

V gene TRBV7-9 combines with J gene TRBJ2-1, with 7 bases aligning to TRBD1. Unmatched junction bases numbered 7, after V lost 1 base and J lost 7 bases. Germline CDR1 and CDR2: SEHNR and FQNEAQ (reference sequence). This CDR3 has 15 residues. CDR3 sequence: CASSLVGTGANEQFF. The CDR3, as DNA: TGTGCCAGCAGCTTAGTGGGTACAGGGGCGAATGAGCAGTTCTTC.

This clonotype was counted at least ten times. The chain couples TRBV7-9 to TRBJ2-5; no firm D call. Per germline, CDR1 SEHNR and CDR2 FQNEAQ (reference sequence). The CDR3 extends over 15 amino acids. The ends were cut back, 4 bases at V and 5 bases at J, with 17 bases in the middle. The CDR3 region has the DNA TGTGCCAGCAGCTCCTGGAGCGTCCCTCGGGAGACCCAGTACTTC. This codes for CASSSWSVPRETQYF.

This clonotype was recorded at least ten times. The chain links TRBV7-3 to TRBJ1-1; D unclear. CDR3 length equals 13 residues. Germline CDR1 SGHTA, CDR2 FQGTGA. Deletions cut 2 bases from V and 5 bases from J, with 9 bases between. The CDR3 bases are TGTGCCAGCAGCTTAGATATAACTACTGAAGCTTTCTTT. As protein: CASSLDITTEAFF.

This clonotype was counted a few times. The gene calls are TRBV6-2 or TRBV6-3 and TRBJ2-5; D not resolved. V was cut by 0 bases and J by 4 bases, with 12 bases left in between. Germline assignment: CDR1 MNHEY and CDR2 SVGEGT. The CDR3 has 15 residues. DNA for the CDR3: TGTGCCAGCAGTTACTCTGGGCTGGCCGGAGAGACCCAGTACTTC. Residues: CASSYSGLAGETQYF.

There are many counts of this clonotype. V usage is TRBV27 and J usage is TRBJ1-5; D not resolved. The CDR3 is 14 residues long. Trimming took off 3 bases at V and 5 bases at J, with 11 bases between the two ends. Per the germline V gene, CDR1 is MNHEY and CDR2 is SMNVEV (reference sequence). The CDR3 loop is CASSLAGRDQPQHF. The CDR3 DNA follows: TGTGCCAGCAGTTTGGCTGGGCGGGATCAGCCCCAGCATTTT.

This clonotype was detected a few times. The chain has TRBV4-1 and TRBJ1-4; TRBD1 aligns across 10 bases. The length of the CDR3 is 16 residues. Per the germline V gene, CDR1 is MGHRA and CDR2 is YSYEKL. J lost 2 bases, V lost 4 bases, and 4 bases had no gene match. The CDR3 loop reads CASSPLDRGTNEKLFF. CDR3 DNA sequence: TGCGCCAGCAGCCCGTTGGACAGGGGGACTAATGAAAAACTGTTTTTT.

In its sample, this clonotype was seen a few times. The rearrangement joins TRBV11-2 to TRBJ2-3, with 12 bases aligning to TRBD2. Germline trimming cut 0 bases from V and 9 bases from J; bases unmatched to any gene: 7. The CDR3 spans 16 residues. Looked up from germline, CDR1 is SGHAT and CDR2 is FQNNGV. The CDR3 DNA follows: TGTGCCAGCAGCTTAGATCTAGCGGGGGGGCCTGGGACGCAGTATTTT. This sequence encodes CASSLDLAGGPGTQYF.

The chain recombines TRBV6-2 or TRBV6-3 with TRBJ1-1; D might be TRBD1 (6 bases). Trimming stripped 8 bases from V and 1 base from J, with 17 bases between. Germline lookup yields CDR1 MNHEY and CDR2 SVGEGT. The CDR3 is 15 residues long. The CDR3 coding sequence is TGTGCCAGCGGAACAAACTTGGGGGCGAACACTGAAGCTTTCTTT. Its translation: CASGTNLGANTEAFF.

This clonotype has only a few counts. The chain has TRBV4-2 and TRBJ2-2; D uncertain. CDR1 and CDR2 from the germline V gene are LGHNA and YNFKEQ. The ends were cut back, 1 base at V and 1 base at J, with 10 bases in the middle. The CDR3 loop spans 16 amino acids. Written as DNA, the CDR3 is TGTGCCAGCAGCCAAGGCCTTCTGGGGAACACCGGGGAGCTGTTTTTT. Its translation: CASSQGLLGNTGELFF.

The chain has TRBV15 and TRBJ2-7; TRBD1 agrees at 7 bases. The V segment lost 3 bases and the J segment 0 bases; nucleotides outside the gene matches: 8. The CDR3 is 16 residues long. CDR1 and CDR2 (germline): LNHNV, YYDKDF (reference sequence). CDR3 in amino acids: CATSSWDSSNSYEQYF. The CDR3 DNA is TGTGCCACCAGCAGTTGGGACAGTTCCAACTCCTACGAGCAGTACTTC.